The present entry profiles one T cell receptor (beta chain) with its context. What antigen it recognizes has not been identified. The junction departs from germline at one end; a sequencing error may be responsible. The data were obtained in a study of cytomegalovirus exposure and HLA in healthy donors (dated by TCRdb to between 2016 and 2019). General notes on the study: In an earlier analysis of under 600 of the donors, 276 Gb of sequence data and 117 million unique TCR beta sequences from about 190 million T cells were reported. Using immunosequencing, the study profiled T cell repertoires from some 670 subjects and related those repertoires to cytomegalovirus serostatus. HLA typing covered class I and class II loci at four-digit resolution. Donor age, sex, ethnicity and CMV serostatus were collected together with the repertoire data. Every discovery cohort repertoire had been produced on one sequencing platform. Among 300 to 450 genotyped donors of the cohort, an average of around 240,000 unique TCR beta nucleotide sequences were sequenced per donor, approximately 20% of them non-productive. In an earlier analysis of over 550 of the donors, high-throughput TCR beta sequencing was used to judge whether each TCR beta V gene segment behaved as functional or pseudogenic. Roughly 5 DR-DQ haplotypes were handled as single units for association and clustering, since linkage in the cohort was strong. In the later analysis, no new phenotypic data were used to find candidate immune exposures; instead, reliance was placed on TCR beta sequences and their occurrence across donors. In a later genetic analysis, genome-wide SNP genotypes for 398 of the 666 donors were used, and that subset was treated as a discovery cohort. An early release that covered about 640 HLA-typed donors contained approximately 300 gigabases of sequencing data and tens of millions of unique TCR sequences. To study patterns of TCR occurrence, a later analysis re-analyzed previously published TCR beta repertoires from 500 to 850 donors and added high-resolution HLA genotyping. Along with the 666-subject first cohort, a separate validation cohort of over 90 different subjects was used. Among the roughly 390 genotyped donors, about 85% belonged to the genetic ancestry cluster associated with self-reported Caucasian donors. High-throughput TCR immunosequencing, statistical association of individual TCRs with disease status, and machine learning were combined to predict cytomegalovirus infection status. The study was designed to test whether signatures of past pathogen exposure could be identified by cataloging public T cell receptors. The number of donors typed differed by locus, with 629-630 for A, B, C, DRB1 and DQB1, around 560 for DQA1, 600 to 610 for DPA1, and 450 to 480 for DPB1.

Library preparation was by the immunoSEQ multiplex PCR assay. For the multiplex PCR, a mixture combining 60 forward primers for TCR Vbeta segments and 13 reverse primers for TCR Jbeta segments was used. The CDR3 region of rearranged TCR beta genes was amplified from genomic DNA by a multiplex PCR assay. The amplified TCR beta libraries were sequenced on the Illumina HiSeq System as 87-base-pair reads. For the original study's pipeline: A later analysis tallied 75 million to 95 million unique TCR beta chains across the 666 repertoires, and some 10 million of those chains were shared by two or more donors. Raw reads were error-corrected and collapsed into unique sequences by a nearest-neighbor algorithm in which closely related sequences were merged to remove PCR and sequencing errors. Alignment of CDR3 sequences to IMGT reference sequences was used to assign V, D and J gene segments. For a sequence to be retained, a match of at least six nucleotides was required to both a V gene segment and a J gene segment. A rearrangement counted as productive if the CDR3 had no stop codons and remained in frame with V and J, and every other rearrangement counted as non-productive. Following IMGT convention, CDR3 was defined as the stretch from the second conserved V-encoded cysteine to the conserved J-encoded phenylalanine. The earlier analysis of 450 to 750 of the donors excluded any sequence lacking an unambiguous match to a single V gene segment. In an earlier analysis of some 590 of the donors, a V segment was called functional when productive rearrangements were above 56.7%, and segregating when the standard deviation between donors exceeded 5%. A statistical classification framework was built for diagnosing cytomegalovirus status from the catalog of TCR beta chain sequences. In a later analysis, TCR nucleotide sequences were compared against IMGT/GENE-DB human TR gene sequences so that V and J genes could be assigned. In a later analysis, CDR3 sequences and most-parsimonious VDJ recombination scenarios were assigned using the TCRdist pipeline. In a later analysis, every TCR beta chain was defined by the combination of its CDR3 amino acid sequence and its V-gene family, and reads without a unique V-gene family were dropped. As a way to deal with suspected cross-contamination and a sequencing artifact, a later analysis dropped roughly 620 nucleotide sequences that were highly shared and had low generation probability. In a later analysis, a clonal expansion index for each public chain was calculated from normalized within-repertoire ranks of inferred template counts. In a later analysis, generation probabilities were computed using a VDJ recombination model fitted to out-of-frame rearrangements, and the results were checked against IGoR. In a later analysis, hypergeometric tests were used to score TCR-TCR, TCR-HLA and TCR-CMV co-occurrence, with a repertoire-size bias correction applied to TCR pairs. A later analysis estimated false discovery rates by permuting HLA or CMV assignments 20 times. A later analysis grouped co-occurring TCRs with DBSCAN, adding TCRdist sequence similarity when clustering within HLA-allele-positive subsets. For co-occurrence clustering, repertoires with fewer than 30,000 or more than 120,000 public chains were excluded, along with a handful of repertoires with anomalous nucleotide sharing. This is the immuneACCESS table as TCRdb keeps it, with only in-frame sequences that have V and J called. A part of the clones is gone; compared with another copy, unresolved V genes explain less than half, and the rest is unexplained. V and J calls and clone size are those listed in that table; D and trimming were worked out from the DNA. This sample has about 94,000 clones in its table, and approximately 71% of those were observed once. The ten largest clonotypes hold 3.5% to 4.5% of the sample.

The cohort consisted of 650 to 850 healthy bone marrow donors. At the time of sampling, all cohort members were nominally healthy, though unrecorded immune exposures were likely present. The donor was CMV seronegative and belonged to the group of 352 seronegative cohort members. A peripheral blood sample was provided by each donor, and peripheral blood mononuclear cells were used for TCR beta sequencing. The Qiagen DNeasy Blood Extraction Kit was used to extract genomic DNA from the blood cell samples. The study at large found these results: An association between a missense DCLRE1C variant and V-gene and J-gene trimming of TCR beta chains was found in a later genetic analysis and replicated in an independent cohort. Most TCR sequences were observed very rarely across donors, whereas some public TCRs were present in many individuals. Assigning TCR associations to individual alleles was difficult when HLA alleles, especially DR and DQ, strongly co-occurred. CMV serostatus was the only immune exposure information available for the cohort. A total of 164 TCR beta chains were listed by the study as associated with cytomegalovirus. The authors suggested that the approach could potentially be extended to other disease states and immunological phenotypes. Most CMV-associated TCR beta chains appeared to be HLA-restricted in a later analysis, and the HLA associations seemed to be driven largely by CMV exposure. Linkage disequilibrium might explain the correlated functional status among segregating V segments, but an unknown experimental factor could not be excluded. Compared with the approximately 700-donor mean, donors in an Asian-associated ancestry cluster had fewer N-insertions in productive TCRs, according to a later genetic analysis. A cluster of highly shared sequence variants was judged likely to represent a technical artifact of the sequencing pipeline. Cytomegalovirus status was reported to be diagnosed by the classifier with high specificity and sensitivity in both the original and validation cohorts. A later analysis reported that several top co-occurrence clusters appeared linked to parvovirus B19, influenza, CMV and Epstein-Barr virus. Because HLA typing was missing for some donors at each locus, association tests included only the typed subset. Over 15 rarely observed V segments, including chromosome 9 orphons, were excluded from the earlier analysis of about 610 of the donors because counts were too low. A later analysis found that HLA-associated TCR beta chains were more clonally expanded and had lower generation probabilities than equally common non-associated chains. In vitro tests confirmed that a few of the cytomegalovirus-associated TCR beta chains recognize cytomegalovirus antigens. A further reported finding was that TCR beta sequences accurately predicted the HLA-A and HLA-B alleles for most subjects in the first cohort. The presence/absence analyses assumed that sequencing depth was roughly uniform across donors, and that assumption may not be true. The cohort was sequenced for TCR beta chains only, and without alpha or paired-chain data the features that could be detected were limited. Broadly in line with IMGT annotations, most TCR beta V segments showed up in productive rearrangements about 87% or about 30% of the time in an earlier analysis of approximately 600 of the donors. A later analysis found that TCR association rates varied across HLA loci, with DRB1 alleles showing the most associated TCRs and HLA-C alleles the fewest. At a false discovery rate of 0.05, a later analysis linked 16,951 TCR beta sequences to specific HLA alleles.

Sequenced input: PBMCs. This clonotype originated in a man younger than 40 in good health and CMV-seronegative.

The DNA sequence follows: TGTGCCGGCAGCCCGGAGGATACGCAGTATTTT. It encodes CAGSPEDTQYF. This chain joins TRBV7-9 to TRBJ2-3; no D gene can be assigned with confidence. The CDR3 numbers 11 residues from cysteine through phenylalanine. Only the CDR3 DNA stays, 33 bases, in frame from base 1. CDR1 SEHNR and CDR2 FQNEAQ were looked up in the germline V gene (reference sequence).